The 14 T cell receptor beta chains below all came from one sample that was sequenced in a study of blood T cells in healthy people across ages. Together with a sample-barcoded 5' primer, a J-beta primer mix was included in a second PCR lasting about 7 to 12 cycles. TCRdb fed the 5' RACE reads into MiXCR, producing one record per CDR3 protein. The repertoire holds 1.5 million to 2 million distinct CDR3 sequences, with 28% as singletons. Sequencing was performed on blood. The receptor set was obtained from a young woman in good health.

This chain uses TRBV20-1 with TRBJ2-3; 8 nucleotides agree with TRBD2. CDR1 is DFQATT, CDR2 SNEGSKA, per germline (reference sequence). This CDR3 is 15 amino acids long. Germline trimming cut 6 bases from V and 2 bases from J; bases unmatched to any gene: 10. CDR3 residues: CSAEAGTSLTDTQYF. The CDR3 bases are TGCAGTGCCGAGGCCGGGACTAGTCTCACAGATACGCAGTATTTT.

This clonotype was seen only a few times. This rearrangement joins TRBV5-1 to TRBJ1-2; unclear D gene. The CDR3 extends over 14 amino acids. Trimming removed 3 bases from V and 4 bases from J, with 13 bases in between. Germline V CDR1 and CDR2: SGHRS, YFSETQ. The DNA for the CDR3 is TGCGCCAGCAGCTCCCCCGACGGAGGCTATGGCTACACCTTC. Amino acid sequence: CASSSPDGGYGYTF.

This clonotype was counted many times. CDR3 in DNA: TGTGCCAGCAGTCCCGTGGGCAGTAGTGGCTACACCTTC. It specifies CASSPVGSSGYTF. The chain couples TRBV12-3 or TRBV12-4 to TRBJ1-2; D call uncertain. This CDR3 is built from 13 residues. The V end lost 5 bases, the J end lost 7 bases, and 14 bases lay between the germline ends.

V and J are TRBV3-1 and TRBJ2-3; D gene ambiguous. Trimming took 7 bases from V and 1 from J, leaving 9 bases between them. The length of the CDR3 is 13 residues. Germline V gene data show CDR1 as LGHDT and CDR2 as YNNKEL (reference sequence). CDR3 in amino acids: CASTSRGTDTQYF. CDR3 sequence (DNA): TGTGCCAGCACCTCCCGGGGCACAGATACGCAGTATTTT.

There are many counts of this clonotype. The V and J genes are TRBV5-5 and TRBJ2-4, with 7 bases fitting TRBD1. Germline V gives CDR1 SGHKS, CDR2 YYEKEE (reference sequence). The ends lost 2 bases at V and 9 bases at J; junction bases unmatched: 11. The CDR3 runs to 15 residues. The CDR3 region is CASSLPPNRGSIQYF. The DNA of the CDR3 is TGTGCCAGCAGCTTACCCCCAAACAGGGGAAGCATTCAGTACTTC.

This chain connects TRBV10-1 to TRBJ2-1; D perhaps matches TRBD2 (5 bases). V shed 3 bases and J shed 6 bases, with 9 bases lying between them. The germline V gene has CDR1 WNHNN and CDR2 SYGVQD (reference sequence). The CDR3 has 13 amino acids. CDR3: CASSEDYSNEQFF. In DNA, the CDR3 is TGCGCCAGCAGTGAAGACTACTCCAATGAGCAGTTCTTC.

This chain joins TRBV10-2 and TRBJ2-3, with 9 positions matching TRBD2. The CDR3 extends over 17 amino acids. Germline assignment: CDR1 WSHSY and CDR2 SAAADI. V dropped 3 bases and J dropped 6; count of bases not matched to a gene: 13. The CDR3 spells CASSDGWVSGSWDTQYF. CDR3 DNA: TGCGCCAGCAGTGATGGGTGGGTTAGCGGGAGTTGGGATACGCAGTATTTT.

The V and J genes are TRBV7-9 and TRBJ1-1; TRBD1 matches 10 bases. The CDR3 sequence is 15 residues long. J was trimmed by 5 bases and V by 4 bases; bases with no gene match: 7. The germline V gene encodes CDR1 SEHNR and CDR2 FQNEAQ (reference sequence). CDR3 region: CASSSRQGATTEAFF. As DNA, the CDR3 is TGTGCCAGCAGCTCCCGACAGGGGGCTACAACTGAAGCTTTCTTT.

The sample holds a few counts of this clonotype. The rearrangement links TRBV3-1 to TRBJ1-2; D is unclear. V was trimmed by 2 bases and J by 2 bases, leaving 12 bases between them. The CDR3 is 15 amino acids. The germline gives CDR1 LGHDT, CDR2 YNNKEL (reference sequence). CDR3 sequence (DNA): TGTGCCAGCAGCCAACCCTCAACGGCGAACTATGGCTACACCTTC. Residues: CASSQPSTANYGYTF. The full variable domain, with the rest looked up from reference TRBV3-1 and TRBJ1-2, is DTAVSQTPKYLVTQMGNDKSIKCEQNLGHDTMYWYKQDSKKFLKIMFSYNNKELIINETVPNRFSPKSPDKAHLNLHINSLELGDSAVYFCASSQPSTANYGYTFGSGTRLTVV.

This clonotype showed up just a few times. The chain links TRBV6-1 to TRBJ1-2, with TRBD1 matching 10 bases. V lost 6 bases to trimming and J lost 5 bases; unmatched junction nucleotides: 9. This CDR3 has 15 amino acids. The germline V gene has CDR1 MNHNS and CDR2 SASEGT. CDR3 sequence: CASRGRGQGEYGYTF. The CDR3 region has the DNA TGTGCCAGCAGGGGGCGAGGACAGGGGGAGTATGGCTACACCTTC.

This clonotype was detected only a few times. The chain is built from TRBV7-8 and TRBJ1-2; possible D gene TRBD1, 5 bases. CDR3 length equals 18 residues. V was cut by 1 base and J by 7 bases, with 25 bases left in between. Germline V gives CDR1 SGHVS, CDR2 FQNEAQ. The DNA for the CDR3 is TGTGCCAGCAGCTTAGAATTGGGACCCACACGGGCTATTGCTGGCTACACCTTC. Its translation is CASSLELGPTRAIAGYTF.

A few counts support this clonotype. The V gene is TRBV6-5, the J gene TRBJ1-1; D perhaps matches TRBD1 (6 bases). V was shortened by 4 bases and J by 0 bases, with 12 bases between the two germline ends. Per the germline V gene, CDR1 is MNHEY and CDR2 is SVGAGI. The CDR3 covers 15 residues. As DNA, the CDR3 is TGTGCCAGCAGTTTCGGTGGACAGTTGAACACTGAAGCTTTCTTT. Translated, it gives CASSFGGQLNTEAFF.

As regards this clonotype: Just one base apart from a much larger clone, this may be a read error. This chain uses TRBV5-5 with TRBJ1-2, with D tentatively TRBD1 (6 bases). Looked up from germline, CDR1 is SGHKS and CDR2 is YYEKEE (reference sequence). The CDR3 has 15 amino acids. DNA of the CDR3: TGTGCCAGCAGCGAGACAGGAAGCAACCACTATGGCTACATCTTC. Translated, it gives CASSETGSNHYGYIF.

This clonotype was found a few times. The rearrangement uses TRBV2 and TRBJ2-3; 9 bases are a match to TRBD2. This CDR3 spans 15 amino acids. CDR1 is SNHLY, CDR2 FYNNEI, per germline. The junction had 9 bases not matched to a gene; V was cut back by 7 bases and J by 4 bases. The CDR3 protein is CASIATGLASDTQYF. The CDR3, as DNA: TGTGCCAGCATCGCAACGGGACTAGCCTCAGATACGCAGTATTTT.